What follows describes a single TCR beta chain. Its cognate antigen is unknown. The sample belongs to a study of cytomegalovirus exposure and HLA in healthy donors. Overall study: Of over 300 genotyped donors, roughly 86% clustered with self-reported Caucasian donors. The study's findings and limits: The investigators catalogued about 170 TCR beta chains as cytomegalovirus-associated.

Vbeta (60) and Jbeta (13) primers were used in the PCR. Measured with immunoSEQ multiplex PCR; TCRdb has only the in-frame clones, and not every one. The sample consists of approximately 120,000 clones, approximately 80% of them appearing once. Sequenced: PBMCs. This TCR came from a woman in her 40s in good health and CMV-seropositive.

CDR3: CASSPGGGGSYNEQFF. CDR3 DNA: TGTGCCAGTAGTCCGGGAGGAGGAGGATCCTACAATGAGCAGTTCTTC. The chain has TRBV19 and TRBJ2-1; 7 bases are a match to TRBD2. CDR3 length: 16 residues. V was clipped by 5 bases and J by 1 base; unmatched bases: 8. The germline gives CDR1 LNHDA, CDR2 SQIVND (reference sequence).